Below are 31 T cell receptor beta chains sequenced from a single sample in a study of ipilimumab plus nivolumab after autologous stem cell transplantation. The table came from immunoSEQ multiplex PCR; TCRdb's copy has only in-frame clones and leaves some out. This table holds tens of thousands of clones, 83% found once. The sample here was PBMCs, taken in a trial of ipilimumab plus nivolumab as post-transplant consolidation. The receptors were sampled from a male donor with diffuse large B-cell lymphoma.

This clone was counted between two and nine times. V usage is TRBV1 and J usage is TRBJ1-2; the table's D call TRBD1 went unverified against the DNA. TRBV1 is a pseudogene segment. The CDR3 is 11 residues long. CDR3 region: CTSRAGYGYTF. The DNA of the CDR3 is TGCACCAGCAGAGCAGGCTATGGCTACACCTTC.

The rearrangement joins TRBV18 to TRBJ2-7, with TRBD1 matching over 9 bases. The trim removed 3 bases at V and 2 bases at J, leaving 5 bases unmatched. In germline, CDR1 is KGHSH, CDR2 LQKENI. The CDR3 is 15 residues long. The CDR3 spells CASSPLGTGTYEQYF. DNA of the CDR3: TGTGCCAGCTCACCTTTGGGGACAGGGACCTACGAGCAGTACTTC.

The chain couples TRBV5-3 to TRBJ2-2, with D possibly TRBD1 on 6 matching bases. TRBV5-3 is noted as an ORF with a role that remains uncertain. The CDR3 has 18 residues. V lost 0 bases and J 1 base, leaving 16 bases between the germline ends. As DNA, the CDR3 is TGTGCCAGAAGCTTGGGCCTTGAGCCAGGGGAGAACACCGGGGAGCTGTTTTTT. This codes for CARSLGLEPGENTGELFF.

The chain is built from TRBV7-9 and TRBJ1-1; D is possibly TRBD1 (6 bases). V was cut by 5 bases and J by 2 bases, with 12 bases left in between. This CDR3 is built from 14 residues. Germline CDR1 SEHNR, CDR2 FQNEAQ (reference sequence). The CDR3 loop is CASSRTGSNTEAFF. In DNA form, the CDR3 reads TGTGCCAGCAGCCGAACAGGGTCAAACACTGAAGCTTTCTTT.

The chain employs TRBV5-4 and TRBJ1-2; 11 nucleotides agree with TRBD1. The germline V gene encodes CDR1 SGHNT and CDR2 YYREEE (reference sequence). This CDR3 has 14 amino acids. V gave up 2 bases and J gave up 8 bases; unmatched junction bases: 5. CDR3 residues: CASSFGTGGRGYTF. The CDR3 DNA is TGTGCCAGCAGCTTTGGGACAGGGGGTCGGGGCTACACCTTC.

As DNA, the CDR3 is TGTGCCAGCAGCGTAACGGGCCAGAACTATGGCTACACCTTC. Amino acid sequence: CASSVTGQNYGYTF. The chain links TRBV9 to TRBJ1-2; D not resolved. The CDR3 is 14 residues long. V lost 1 base to trimming and J lost 2 bases, with 9 bases between them. In germline, CDR1 is SGDLS, CDR2 YYNGEE.

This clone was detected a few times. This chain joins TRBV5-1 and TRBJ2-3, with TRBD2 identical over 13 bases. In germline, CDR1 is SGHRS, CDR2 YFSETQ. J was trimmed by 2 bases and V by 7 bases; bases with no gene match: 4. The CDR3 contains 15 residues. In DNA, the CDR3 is TGCGCCAGCGGAGGGACTAGCGGGGTCACAGATACGCAGTATTTT. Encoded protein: CASGGTSGVTDTQYF.

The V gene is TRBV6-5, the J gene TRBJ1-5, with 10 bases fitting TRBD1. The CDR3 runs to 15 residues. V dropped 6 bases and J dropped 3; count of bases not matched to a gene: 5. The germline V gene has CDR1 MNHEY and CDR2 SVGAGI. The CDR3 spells CASRRTGGNNQPQHF. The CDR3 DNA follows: TGTGCCAGCAGGCGGACAGGGGGGAACAATCAGCCCCAGCATTTT.

CDR3 sequence: CASSLAGASGGPQETQYF. Here the CDR3 DNA reads TGCGCCAGCAGCTTGGCCGGAGCTAGCGGGGGCCCCCAAGAGACCCAGTACTTC. The chain carries TRBV5-1 and TRBJ2-5, with 10 bases matching TRBD2. Looked up from germline, CDR1 is SGHRS and CDR2 is YFSETQ. This CDR3 comprises 18 residues. V trimming: 0 bases; J trimming: 1 base; junction bases outside the gene matches: 9.

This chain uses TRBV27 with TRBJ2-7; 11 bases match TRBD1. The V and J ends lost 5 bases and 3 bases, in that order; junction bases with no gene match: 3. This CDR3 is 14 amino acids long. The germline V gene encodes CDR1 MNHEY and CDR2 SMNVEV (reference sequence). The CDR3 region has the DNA TGTGCCAGCAGTCCTGGGACAGGGGGCTACGAGCAGTACTTC. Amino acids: CASSPGTGGYEQYF.

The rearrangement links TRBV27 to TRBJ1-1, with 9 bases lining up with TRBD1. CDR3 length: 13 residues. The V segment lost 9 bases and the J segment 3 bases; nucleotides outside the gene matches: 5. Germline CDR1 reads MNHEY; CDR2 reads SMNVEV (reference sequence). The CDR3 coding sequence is TGTGCCAGTTTTAGGGACAGGGACACTGAAGCTTTCTTT. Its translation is CASFRDRDTEAFF.

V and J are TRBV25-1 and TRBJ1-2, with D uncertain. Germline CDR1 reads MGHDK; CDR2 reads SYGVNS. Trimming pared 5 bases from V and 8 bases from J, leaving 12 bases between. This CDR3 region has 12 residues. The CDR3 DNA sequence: TGTGCCAGCAGTCTAAAGGGTGGAGGCTACACCTTC. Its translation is CASSLKGGGYTF.

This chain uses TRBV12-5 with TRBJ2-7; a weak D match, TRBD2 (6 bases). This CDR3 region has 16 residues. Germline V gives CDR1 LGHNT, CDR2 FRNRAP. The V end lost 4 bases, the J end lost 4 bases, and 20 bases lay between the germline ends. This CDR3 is CASGSYLRDWVYEQYF. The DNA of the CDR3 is TGTGCTAGTGGTTCCTACCTCCGGGACTGGGTTTACGAGCAGTACTTC.

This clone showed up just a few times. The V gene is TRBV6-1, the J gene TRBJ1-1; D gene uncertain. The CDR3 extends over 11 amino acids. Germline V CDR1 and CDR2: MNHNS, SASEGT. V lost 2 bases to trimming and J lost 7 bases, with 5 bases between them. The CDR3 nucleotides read TGTGCCAGCAGTGAAATGGGTGAAGCTTTCTTT. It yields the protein CASSEMGEAFF.

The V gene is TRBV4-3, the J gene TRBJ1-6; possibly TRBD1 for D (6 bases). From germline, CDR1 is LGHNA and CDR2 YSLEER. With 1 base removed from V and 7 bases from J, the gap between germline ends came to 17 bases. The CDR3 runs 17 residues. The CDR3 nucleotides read TGCGCCAGCAGCCAAGCCCACCCCAGGGGAGGAAATTCACCCCTCCACTTT. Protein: CASSQAHPRGGNSPLHF.

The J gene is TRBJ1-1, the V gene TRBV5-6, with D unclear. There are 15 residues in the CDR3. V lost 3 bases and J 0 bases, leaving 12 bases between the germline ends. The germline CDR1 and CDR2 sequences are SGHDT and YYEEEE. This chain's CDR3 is CASSYGSLVNTEAFF. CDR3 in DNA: TGTGCCAGCAGCTACGGGTCCTTAGTGAACACTGAAGCTTTCTTT.

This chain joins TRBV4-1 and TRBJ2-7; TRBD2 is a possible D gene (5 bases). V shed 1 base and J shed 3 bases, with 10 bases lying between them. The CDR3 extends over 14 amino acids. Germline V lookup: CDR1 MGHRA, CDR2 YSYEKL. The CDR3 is CASSQGLRGYEQYF. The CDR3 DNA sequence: TGCGCCAGCAGCCAAGGGCTACGGGGCTACGAGCAGTACTTC.

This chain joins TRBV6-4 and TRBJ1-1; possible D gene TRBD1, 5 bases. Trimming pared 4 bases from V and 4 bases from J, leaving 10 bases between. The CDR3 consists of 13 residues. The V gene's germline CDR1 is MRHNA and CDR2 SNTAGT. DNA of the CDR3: TGTGCCAGCAGTGCGAACGGGGGCACTGAAGCTTTCTTT. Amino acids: CASSANGGTEAFF.

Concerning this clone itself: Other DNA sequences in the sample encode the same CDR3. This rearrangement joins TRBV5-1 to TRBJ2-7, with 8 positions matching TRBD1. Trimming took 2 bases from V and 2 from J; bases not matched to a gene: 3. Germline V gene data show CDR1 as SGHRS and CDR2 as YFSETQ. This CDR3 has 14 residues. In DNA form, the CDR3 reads TGCGCCAGCAGCTTAACAGGGGGGACCTACGAGCAGTACTTC. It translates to CASSLTGGTYEQYF.

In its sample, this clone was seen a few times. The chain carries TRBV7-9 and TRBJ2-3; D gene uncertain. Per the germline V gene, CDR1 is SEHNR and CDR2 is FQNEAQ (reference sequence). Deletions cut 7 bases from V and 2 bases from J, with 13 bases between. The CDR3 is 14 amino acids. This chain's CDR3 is CASTVLLYTDTQYF. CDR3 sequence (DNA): TGTGCCAGCACCGTACTCCTATACACAGATACGCAGTATTTT.

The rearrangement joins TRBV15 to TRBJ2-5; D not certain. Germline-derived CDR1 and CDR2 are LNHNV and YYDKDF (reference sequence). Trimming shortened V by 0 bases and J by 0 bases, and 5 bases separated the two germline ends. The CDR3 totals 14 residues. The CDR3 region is CATSRDPDQETQYF. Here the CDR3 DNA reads TGTGCCACCAGCAGAGATCCAGACCAAGAGACCCAGTACTTC.

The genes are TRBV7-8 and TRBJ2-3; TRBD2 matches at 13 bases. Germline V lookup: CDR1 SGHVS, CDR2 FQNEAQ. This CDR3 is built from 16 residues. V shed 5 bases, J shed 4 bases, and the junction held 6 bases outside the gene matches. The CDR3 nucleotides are TGTGCCAGCAGCCCGAGGACTAGCGGGGGAGCAGATACGCAGTATTTT. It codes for CASSPRTSGGADTQYF.

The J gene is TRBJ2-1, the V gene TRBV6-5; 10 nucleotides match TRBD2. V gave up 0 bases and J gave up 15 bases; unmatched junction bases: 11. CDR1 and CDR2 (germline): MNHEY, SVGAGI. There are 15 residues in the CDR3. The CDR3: CASSYSKSGGDNPFF. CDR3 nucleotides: TGTGCCAGCAGTTACTCGAAGAGCGGGGGGGACAATCCGTTCTTC.

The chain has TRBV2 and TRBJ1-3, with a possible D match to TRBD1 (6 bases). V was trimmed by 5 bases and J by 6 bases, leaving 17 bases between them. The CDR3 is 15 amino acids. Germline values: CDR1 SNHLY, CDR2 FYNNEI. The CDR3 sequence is CASSYQGSRLNTIYF. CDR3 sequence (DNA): TGTGCCAGCAGTTACCAGGGGAGCAGGTTAAACACCATATATTTT.

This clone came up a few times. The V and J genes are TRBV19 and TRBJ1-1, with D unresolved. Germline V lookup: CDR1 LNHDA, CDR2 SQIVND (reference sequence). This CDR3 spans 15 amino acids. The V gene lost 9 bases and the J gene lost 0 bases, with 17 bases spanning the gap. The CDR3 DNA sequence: TGTGCCAGCCAAATGGGTGGTTGGGTGAACACTGAAGCTTTCTTT. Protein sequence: CASQMGGWVNTEAFF.

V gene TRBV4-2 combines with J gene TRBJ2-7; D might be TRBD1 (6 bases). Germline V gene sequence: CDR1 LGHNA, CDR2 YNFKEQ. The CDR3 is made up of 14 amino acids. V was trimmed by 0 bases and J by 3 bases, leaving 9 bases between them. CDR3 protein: CASSQDGQNYEQYF. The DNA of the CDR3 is TGTGCCAGCAGCCAAGATGGACAGAACTACGAGCAGTACTTC.

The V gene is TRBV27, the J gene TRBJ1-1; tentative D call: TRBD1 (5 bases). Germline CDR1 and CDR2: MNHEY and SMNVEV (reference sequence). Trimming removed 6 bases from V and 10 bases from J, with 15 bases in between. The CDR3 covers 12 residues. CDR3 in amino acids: CASRRGREIAFF. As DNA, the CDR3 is TGTGCCAGCAGAAGGGGACGGGAGATAGCTTTCTTT.

The CDR3 DNA sequence: TGTGCCAGCAGTTCGCGGCGGGGCGGTATCTACAATGAGCAGTTCTTC. This codes for CASSSRRGGIYNEQFF. V is TRBV6-5 and J is TRBJ2-1; maybe TRBD2 (6 bases). This CDR3 contains 16 residues. V was cut by 4 bases and J by 3 bases, with 16 bases left in between. Looked up from germline, CDR1 is MNHEY and CDR2 is SVGAGI.

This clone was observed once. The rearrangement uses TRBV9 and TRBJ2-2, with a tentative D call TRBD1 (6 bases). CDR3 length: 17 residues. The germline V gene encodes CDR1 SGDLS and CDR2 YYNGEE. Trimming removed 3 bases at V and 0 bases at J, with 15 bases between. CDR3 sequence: CASSALGAFANTGELFF. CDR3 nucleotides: TGTGCCAGCAGCGCCTTGGGGGCGTTCGCGAACACCGGGGAGCTGTTTTTT.

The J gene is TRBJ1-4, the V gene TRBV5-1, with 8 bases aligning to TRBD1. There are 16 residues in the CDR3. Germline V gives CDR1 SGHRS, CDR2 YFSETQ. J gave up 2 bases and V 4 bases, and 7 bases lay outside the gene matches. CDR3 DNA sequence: TGCGCCAGCAGCATTAATACAGGGGGGACTAATGAAAAACTGTTTTTT. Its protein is CASSINTGGTNEKLFF.

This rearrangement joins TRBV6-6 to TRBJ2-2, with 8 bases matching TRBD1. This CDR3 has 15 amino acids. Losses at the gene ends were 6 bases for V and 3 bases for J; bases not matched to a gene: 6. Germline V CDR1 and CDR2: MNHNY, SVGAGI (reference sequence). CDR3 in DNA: TGTGCCAGCAGACCTGGACAGGGCGACACCGGGGAGCTGTTTTTT. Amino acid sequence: CASRPGQGDTGELFF.